This TCR beta chain came from a study of blood T cell repertoires in COVID-19. Study-level information: The United States, Italy and Spain provided the acute and convalescent COVID-19 samples. Nucleic acid was either cDNA or gDNA, and it came from T cells, B-cell-depleted T cells, or PBMCs.

The germline CDR1 and CDR2 sequences are SQVTM and ANQGSEA. With 6 bases clipped from V and 6 bases from J, the junction kept 12 bases outside the gene matches. The length of the CDR3 is 14 residues. In the original workflow: The authors estimated nucleated cell counts from reference gene primer amplification. TCRdb's copy holds only in-frame clones and misses some; the assay was immunoSEQ multiplex PCR. V and J calls and clone size come straight from that table; D and trimming were deduced from the DNA. There are around 200,000 clones in the sample; around nine tenths occur only once, and approximately 6.7% lies in the top ten.

The rearrangement joins TRBV29-1 to TRBJ2-3; TRBD1 matches at 7 bases. Sequenced: peripheral blood. The sequence was collected from a man aged 35-49 years with acute or convalescent COVID-19. The CDR3 loop is CSVVGTASVDTQYF. CDR3 bases: TGCAGCGTCGTCGGGACAGCCTCGGTCGATACGCAGTATTTT.